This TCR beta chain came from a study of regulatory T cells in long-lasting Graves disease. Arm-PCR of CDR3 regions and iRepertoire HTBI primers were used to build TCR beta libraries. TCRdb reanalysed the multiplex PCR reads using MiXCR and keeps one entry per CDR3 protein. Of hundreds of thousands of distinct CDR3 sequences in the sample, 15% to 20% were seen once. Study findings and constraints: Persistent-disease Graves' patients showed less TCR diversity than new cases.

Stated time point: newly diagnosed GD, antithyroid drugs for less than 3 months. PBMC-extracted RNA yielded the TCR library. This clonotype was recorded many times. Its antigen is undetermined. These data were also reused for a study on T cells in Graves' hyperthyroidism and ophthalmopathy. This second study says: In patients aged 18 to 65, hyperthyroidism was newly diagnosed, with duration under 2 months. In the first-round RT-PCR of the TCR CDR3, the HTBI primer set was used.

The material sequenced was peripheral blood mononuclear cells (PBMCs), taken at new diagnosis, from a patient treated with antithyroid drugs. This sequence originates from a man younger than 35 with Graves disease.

CDR3 sequence reads: CASSQVGTGYEQYF. The CDR3 DNA reads as TGTGCCAGCAGCCAAGTCGGGACTGGTTACGAGCAGTACTTC. The chain couples TRBV3-1 to TRBJ2-7, with D perhaps matching TRBD2 (6 bases). The germline gives CDR1 LGHDT, CDR2 YNNKEL (reference sequence). The ends were cut back, 1 base at V and 4 bases at J, with 11 bases in the middle. The CDR3 totals 14 residues.